The clone carrying this T cell receptor (beta chain) was seen just once. Its antigen is unknown. An end of the junction does not agree with germline; a read error may underlie this. These data come from a study of tumor-infiltrating lymphocytes in primary liver carcinoma. Looking at the study overall: Donors had hepatocellular carcinoma or combined HCC and intrahepatic cholangiocarcinoma. Tumors, staged T1-T3 N0M0, spanned about 4 to 10 cm. Regarding the study as a whole: Only about 7.5-24% of top clones appeared in all five tumor regions.

Total RNA amounting to approximately 460 ng was the source from which TCR beta cDNA was made with a constant-region primer. Sequencing libraries for TCR beta derived from three nested multiplex PCR rounds that used slightly modified ARM-PCR. Forward primers for TRBV1-TRBV30 and a C-beta reverse primer served the first two PCR rounds, at 10 cycles each. TCRdb re-called the multiplex PCR reads through MiXCR, storing one row per CDR3 protein. The repertoire includes 110,000 or so distinct CDR3 sequences, roughly 80% of them detected once, and approximately 21% sits in the top ten. CDR3 size: 14 residues. Co-extracted RNA and DNA came from about 19-30 mg of unsorted bulk tissue.

The V gene is TRBV12-3 or TRBV12-4, the J gene TRBJ1-1, with a weak D call TRBD1 (5 bases). The sequencing input was liver tumor tissue from sampling region 3. Subset defined: tumor region T3, left-lateral pole. The receptor was isolated from a man aged 40-49 years with primary liver carcinoma and hepatitis B virus infection. CDR3 protein: CTSSLGGLNTEAFF. The CDR3 DNA follows: TGTACCAGCAGTCTCGGGGGGTTGAACACTGAAGCTTTCTTT.